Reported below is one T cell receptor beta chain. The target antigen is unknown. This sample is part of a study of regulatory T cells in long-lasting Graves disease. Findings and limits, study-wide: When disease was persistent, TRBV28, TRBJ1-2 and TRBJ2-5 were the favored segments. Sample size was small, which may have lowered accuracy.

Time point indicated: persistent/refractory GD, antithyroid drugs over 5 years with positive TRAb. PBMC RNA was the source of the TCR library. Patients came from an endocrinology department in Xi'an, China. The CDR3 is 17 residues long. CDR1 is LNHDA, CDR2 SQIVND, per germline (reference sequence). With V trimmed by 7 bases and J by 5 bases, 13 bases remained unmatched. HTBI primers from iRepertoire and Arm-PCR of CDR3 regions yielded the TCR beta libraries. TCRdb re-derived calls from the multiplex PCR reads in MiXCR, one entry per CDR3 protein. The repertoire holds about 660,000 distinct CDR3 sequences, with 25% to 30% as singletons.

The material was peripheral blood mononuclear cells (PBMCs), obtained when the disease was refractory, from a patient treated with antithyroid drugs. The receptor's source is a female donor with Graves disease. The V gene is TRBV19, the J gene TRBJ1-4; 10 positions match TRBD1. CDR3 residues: CASTLSGTGAGNEKLFF. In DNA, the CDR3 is TGTGCCAGTACCCTCTCCGGGACAGGGGCAGGGAATGAAAAACTGTTTTTT.